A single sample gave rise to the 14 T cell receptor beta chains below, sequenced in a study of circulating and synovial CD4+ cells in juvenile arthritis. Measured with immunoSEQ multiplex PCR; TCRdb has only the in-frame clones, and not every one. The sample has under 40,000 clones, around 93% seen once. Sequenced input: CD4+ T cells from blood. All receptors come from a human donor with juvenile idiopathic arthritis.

CDR3 coding DNA: TGTGCCAGCAGCCCCCCCTCGTCGGGGGGGATGTCGGGCATTCAGTACTTC. It codes for CASSPPSSGGMSGIQYF. This chain uses TRBV9 with TRBJ2-4; 8 positions match TRBD2. With V trimmed by 4 bases and J by 9 bases, 18 bases remained unmatched. The CDR3 is made up of 17 amino acids. Germline V gene lookup returns CDR1 SGDLS and CDR2 YYNGEE.

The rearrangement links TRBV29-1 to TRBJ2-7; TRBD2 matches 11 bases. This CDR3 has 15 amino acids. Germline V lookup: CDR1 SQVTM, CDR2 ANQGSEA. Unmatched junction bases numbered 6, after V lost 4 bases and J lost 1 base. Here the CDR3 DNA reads TGCAGCGTTGGAATAGGGACTAGCGGTTCCTACGAGCAGTACTTC. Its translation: CSVGIGTSGSYEQYF.

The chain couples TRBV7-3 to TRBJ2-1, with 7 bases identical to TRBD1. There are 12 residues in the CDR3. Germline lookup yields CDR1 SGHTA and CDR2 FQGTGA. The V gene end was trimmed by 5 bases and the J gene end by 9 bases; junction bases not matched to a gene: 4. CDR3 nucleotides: TGTGCCAGCAGCCCCGCAGGGGGTGAGCAGTTCTTC. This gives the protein CASSPAGGEQFF.

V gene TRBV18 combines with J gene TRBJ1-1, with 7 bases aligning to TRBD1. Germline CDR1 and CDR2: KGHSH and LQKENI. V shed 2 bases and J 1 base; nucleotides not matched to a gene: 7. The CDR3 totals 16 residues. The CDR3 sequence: CASSPRTGVPNTEAFF. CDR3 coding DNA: TGTGCCAGCTCACCAAGGACAGGCGTTCCGAACACTGAAGCTTTCTTT.

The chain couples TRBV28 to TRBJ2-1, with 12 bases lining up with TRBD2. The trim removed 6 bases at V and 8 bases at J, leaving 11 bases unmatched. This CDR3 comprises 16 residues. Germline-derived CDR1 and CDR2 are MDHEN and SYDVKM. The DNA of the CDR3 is TGTGCCAGCAGGGACCCGGCTAGCGGGAGGGCCGATGAGCAGTTCTTC. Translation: CASRDPASGRADEQFF.

CDR3 sequence: CASSLRGTGSGAKQPQHF. The CDR3 DNA is TGTGCCAGTAGTCTGAGGGGGACAGGGTCTGGGGCAAAACAGCCCCAGCATTTT. This chain connects TRBV19 to TRBJ1-5; 9 bases align to TRBD1. CDR1 and CDR2 from the germline V gene are LNHDA and SQIVND (reference sequence). The CDR3 has 18 amino acids. V was pared by 5 bases and J by 7 bases, with 18 bases of the junction left unmatched.

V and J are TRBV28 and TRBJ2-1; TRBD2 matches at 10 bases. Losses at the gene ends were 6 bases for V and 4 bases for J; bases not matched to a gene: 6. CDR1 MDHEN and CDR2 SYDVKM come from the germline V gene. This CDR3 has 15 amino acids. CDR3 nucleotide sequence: TGTGCCAGCAGCTGGGGACTAGCGCCTTACAATGAGCAGTTCTTC. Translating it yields CASSWGLAPYNEQFF.

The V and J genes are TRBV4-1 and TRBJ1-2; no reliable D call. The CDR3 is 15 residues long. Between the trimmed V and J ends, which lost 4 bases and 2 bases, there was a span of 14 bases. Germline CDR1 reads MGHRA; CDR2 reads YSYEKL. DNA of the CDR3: TGCGCCAGCAGCCTTGATTCCGGGTCCAACTATGGCTACACCTTC. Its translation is CASSLDSGSNYGYTF.

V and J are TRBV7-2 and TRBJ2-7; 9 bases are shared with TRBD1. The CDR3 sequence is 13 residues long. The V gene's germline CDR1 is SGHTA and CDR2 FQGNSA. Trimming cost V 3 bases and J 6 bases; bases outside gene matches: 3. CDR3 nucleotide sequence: TGTGCCAGCAGCTTTCGACAGGGGGGCGAGCAGTACTTC. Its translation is CASSFRQGGEQYF.

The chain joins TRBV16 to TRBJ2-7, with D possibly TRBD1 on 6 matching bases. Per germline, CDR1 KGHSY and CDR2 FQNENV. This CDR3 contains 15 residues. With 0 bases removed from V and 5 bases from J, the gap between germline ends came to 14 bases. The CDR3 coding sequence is TGTGCCAGCAGCCAATCGGGAAAGAGGGGGAACGAGCAGTACTTC. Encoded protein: CASSQSGKRGNEQYF. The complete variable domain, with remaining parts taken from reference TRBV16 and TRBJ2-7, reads GEEVAQTPKHLVRGEGQKAKLYCAPIKGHSYVFWYQQVLKNEFKFLISFQNENVFDETGMPKERFSAKCLPNSPCSLEIQATKLEDSAVYFCASSQSGKRGNEQYFGPGTRLTVT.

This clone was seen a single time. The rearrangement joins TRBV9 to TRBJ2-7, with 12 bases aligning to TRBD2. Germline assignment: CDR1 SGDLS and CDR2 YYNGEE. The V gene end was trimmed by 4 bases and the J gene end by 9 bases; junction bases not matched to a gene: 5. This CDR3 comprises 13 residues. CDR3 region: CASSTRLAGVQYF. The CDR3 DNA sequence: TGTGCCAGCAGCACCCGACTAGCGGGAGTGCAGTACTTC.

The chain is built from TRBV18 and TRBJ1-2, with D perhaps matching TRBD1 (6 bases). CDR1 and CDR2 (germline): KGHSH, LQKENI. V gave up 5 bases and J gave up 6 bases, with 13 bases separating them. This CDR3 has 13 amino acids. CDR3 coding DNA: TGTGCCAGCTCAAAAAACAGGGACCATGGCTACACCTTC. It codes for CASSKNRDHGYTF.

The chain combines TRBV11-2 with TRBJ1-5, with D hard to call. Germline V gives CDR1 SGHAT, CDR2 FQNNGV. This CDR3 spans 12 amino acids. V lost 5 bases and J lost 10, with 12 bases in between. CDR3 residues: CASSLDRGPQHF. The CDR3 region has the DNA TGTGCCAGCAGCCTCGATCGGGGACCCCAGCATTTT.

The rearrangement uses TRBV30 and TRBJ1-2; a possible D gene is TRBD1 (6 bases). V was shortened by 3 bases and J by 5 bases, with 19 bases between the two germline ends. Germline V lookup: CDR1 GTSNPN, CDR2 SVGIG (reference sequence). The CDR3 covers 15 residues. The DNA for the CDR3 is TGTGCCTGGAGAAGGACAACAGGGTATCTTTATGGCTACACCTTC. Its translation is CAWRRTTGYLYGYTF.